This T cell receptor beta chain originates from a study of CD8 T cells in Susac syndrome. General study results and limits: It was acknowledged by the study that relatively few individuals were included in its TCR sequencing and HLA analysis.

On this clonotype: The antigen is undetermined. The junction does not match germline at one end; this may be a read error.

The CDR3 is 11 amino acids. The germline gives CDR1 SGDLS, CDR2 YYNGEE. Random hexamers were used to reverse transcribe an amount of about 0.45 to 1 ug RNA. TCR beta CDR3 was amplified by immunoSEQ covering 54 Vbeta and 13 Jbeta. Each CDR3 protein is one row after TCRdb ran MiXCR on the immunoSEQ multiplex PCR reads. Of around 280,000 distinct CDR3 sequences listed, approximately 81% are singletons. Sequencing input: CD8+ T cells from PBMCs. The sequence was collected from a human donor with multiple sclerosis. The chain uses TRBV9 and TRBJ2-2, with a possible D match to TRBD2 (5 bases). This CDR3 reads CASSVAGKLFF. The CDR3 nucleotides read TGTGCCAGCAGCGTAGCCGGGAAGCTGTTTTTT.